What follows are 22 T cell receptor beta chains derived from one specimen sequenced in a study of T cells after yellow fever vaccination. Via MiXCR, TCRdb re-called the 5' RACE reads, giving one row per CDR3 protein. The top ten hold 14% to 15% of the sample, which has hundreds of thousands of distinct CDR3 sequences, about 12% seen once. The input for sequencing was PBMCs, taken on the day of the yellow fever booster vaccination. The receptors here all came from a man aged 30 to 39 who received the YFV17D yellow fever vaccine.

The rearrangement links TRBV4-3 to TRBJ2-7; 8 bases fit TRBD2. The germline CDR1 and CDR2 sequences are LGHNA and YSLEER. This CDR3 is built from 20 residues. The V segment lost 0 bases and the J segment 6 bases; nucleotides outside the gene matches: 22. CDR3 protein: CASSQDTLSPAGGSPGEQYF. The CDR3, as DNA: TGCGCCAGCAGCCAAGATACCTTAAGTCCCGCGGGAGGATCGCCTGGCGAGCAGTACTTC.

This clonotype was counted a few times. CDR3 loop: CASSEGRVGMLETQYF. DNA for the CDR3: TGTGCCAGCAGTGAGGGCCGGGTCGGGATGTTGGAGACCCAGTACTTC. The chain carries TRBV6-1 and TRBJ2-5; the D gene is possibly TRBD2 (5 bases). The CDR3 loop spans 16 amino acids. Germline V gene lookup returns CDR1 MNHNS and CDR2 SASEGT. The V end was cut by 3 bases, the J end by 5 bases, with 19 bases between.

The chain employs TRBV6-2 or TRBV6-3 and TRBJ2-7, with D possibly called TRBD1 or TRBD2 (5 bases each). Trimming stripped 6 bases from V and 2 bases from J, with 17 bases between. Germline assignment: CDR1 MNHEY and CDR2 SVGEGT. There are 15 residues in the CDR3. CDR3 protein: CASSRRDGRPYEQYF. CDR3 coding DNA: TGTGCCAGCAGCCGCCGGGACGGACGCCCCTACGAGCAGTACTTC.

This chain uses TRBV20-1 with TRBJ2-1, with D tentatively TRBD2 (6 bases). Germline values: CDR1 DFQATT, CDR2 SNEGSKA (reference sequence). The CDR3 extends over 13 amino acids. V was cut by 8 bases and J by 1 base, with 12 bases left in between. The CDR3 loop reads CSLWGGSYNEQFF. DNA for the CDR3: TGCAGTCTTTGGGGAGGTTCCTACAATGAGCAGTTCTTC.

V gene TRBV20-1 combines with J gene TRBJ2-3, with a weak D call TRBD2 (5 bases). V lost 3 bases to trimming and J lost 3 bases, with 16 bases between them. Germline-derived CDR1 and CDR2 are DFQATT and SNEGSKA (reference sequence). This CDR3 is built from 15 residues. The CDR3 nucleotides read TGCAGTGCTAGGGTACGTGGACTCGGGACAGATACGCAGTATTTT. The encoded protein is CSARVRGLGTDTQYF.

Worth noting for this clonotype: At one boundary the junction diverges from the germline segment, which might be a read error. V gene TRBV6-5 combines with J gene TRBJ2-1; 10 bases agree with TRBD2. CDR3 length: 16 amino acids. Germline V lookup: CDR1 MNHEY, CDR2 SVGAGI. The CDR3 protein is CTSSFSWTSGYNEQFF. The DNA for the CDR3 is TGTACCAGCAGTTTTTCCTGGACTAGCGGATACAATGAGCAGTTCTTC.

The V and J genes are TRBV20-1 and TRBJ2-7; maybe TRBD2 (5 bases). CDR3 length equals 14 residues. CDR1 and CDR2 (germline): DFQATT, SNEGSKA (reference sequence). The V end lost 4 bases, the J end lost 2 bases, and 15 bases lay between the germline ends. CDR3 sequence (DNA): TGCAGTGCTATAGACTACAGTGAGGCCTACGAGCAGTACTTC. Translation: CSAIDYSEAYEQYF.

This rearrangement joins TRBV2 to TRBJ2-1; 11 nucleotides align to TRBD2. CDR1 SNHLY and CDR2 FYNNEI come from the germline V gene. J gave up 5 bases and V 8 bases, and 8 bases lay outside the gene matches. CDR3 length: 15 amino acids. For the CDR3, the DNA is TGTGCCAGCCTGACTGAGACTAGCGGGGACAATGAGCAGTTCTTC. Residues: CASLTETSGDNEQFF. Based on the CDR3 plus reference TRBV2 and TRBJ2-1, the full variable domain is EPEVTQTPSHQVTQMGQEVILRCVPISNHLYFYWYRQILGQKVEFLVSFYNNEISEKSEIFDDQFSVERPDGSNFTLKIRSTKLEDSAMYFCASLTETSGDNEQFFGPGTRLTVL.

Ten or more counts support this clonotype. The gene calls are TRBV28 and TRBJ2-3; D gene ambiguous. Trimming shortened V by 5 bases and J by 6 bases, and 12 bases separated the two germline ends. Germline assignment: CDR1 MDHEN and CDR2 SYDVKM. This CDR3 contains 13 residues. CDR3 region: CASSKWKEDTQYF. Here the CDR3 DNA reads TGTGCCAGCAGTAAGTGGAAAGAGGATACGCAGTATTTT.

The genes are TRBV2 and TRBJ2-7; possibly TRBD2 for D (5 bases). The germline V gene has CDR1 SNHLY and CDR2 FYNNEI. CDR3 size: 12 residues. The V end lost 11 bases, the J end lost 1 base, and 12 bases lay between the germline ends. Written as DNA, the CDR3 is TGTGCCGCCGGGAAAGGTTCCTACGAGCAGTACTTC. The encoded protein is CAAGKGSYEQYF. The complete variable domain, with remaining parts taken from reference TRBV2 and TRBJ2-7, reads EPEVTQTPSHQVTQMGQEVILRCVPISNHLYFYWYRQILGQKVEFLVSFYNNEISEKSEIFDDQFSVERPDGSNFTLKIRSTKLEDSAMYFCAAGKGSYEQYFGPGTRLTVT.

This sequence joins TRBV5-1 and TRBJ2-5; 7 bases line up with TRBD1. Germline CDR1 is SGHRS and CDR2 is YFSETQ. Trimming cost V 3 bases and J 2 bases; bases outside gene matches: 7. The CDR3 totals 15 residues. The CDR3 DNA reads TGCGCCAGCAGCTCGGTGCCGGGACAGCAAGAGACCCAGTACTTC. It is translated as CASSSVPGQQETQYF.

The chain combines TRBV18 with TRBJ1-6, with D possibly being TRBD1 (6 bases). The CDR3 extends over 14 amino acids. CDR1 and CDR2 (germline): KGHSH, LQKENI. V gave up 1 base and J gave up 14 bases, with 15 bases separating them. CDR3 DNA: TGTGCCAGCTCACCACTCGGAGGGGGTGGATCCCTCCACTTT. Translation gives CASSPLGGGGSLHF.

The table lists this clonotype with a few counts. The CDR3 sequence: CASSQEGQGGRYTF. DNA of the CDR3: TGTGCCAGCAGCCAAGAGGGGCAGGGCGGTCGCTACACCTTC. The chain has TRBV3-1 and TRBJ1-2, with D tentatively TRBD1 (5 bases). Germline CDR1 LGHDT, CDR2 YNNKEL (reference sequence). The V gene lost 0 bases and the J gene lost 9 bases, with 14 bases spanning the gap. This CDR3 is 14 amino acids long.

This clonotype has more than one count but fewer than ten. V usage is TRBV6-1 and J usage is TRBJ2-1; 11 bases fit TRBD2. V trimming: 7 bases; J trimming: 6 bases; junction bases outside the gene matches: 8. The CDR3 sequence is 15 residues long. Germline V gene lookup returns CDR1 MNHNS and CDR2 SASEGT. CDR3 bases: TGTGCCAGCAAAGGTAGCGGGAGGGGTAGCAATGAGCAGTTCTTC. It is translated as CASKGSGRGSNEQFF.

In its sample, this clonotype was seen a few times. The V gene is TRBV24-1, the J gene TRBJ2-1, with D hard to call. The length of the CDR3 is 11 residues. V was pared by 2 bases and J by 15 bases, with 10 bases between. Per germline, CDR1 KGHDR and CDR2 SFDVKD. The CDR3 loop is CATSDSTYLFF. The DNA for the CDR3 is TGTGCCACCAGTGATTCCACCTATTTGTTCTTC.

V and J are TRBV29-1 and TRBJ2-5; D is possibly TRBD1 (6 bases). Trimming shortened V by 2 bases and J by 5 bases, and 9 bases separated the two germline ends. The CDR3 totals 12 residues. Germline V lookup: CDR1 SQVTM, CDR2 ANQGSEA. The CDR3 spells CSVEWGPETQYF. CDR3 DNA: TGCAGCGTTGAATGGGGGCCGGAGACCCAGTACTTC.

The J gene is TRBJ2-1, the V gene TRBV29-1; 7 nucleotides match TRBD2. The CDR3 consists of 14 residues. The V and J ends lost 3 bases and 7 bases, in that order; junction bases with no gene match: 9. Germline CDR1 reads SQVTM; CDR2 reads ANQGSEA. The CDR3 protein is CSVDGGSVRNEQFF. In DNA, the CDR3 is TGCAGCGTTGACGGCGGGAGCGTTAGGAATGAGCAGTTCTTC.

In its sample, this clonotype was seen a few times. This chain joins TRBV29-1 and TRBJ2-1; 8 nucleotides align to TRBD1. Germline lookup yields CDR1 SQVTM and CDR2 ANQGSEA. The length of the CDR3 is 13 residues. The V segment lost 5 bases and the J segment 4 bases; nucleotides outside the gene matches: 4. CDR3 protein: CSVTGTGYNEQFF. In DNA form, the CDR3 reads TGCAGCGTTACCGGGACAGGATACAATGAGCAGTTCTTC.

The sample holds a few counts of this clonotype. The CDR3 DNA reads TGCAGTGCGTCCAAGCCTGAAGCTTTCTTT. Encoded protein: CSASKPEAFF. The rearrangement joins TRBV20-1 to TRBJ1-1; no reliable D call. CDR1 and CDR2 from the germline V gene are DFQATT and SNEGSKA (reference sequence). The V end lost 6 bases, the J end lost 6 bases, and 8 bases lay between the germline ends. There are 10 residues in the CDR3.

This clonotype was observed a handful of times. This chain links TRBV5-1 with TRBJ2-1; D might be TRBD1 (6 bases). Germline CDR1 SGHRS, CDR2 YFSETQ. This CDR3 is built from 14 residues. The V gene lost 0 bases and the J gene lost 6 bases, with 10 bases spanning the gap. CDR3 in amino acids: CASSLVVGGNEQFF. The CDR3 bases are TGCGCCAGCAGCTTGGTTGTAGGGGGCAATGAGCAGTTCTTC.

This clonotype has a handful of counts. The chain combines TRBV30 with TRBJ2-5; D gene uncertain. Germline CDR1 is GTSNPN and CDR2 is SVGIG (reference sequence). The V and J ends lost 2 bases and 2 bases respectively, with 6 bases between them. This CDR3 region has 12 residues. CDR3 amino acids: CAWSPKQETQYF. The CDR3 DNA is TGTGCCTGGAGTCCGAAACAAGAGACCCAGTACTTC.

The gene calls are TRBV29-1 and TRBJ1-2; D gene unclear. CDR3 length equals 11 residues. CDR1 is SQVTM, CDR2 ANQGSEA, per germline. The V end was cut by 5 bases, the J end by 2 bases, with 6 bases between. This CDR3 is CSVILNYGYTF. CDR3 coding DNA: TGCAGCGTTATACTAAACTATGGCTACACCTTC.